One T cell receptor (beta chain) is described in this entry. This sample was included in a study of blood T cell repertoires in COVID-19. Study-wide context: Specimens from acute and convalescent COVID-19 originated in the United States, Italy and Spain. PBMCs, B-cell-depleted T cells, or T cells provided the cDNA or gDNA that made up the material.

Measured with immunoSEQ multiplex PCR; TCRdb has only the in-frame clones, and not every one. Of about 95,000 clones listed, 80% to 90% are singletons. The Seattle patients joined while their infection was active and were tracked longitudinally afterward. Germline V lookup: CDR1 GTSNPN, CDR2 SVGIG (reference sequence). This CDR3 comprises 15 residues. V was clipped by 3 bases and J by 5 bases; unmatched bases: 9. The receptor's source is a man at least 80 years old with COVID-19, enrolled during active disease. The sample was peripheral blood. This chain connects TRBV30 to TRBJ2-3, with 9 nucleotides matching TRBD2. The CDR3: CAWSWGGRAGDTQYF. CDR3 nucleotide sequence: TGTGCCTGGAGCTGGGGCGGGAGGGCCGGAGATACGCAGTATTTT. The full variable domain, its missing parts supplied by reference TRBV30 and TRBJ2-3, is SQTIHQWPATLVQPVGSPLSLECTVEGTSNPNLYWYRQAAGRGLQLLFYSVGIGQISSEVPQNLSASRPQDRQFILSSKKLLLSDSGFYLCAWSWGGRAGDTQYFGPGTRLTVL.